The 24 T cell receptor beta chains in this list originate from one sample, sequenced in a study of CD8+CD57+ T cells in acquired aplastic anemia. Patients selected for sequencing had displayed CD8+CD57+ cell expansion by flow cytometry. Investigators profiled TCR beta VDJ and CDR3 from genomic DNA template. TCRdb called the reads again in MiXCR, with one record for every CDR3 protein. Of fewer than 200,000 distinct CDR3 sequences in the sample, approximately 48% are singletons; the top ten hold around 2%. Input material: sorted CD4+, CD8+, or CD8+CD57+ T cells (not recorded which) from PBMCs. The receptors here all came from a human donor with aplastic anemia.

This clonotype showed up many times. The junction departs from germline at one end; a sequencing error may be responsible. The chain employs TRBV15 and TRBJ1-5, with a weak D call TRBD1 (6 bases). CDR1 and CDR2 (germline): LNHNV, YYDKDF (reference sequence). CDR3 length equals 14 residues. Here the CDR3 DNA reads TGTGCCACCAGCCGAGACAGGAACAATCAGCCCCAGCATTTT. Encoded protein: CATSRDRNNQPQHF.

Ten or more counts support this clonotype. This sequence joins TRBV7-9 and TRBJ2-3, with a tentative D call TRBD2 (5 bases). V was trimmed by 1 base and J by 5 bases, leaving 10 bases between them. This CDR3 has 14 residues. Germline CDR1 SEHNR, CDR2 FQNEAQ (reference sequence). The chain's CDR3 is CASSLVGSGDTQYF. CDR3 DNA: TGTGCCAGCAGCTTAGTAGGGAGCGGAGATACGCAGTATTTT.

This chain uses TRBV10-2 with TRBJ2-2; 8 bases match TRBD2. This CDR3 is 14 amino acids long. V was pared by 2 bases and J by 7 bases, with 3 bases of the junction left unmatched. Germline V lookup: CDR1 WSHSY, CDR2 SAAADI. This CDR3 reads CASSERLANGELFF. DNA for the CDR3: TGCGCCAGCAGTGAGCGACTAGCGAACGGGGAGCTGTTTTTT.

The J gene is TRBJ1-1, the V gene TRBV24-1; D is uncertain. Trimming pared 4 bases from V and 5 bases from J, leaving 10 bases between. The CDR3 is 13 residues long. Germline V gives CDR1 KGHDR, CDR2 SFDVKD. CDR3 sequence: CATSDRWGTEAFF. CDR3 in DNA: TGTGCCACCAGTGACCGATGGGGTACTGAAGCTTTCTTT.

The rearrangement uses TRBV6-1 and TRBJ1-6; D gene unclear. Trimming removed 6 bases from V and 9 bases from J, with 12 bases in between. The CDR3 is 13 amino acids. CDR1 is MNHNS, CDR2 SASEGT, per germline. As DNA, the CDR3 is TGTGCCAGCAGCTCACGGTTGGCTTCACCCCTCCACTTT. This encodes CASSSRLASPLHF.

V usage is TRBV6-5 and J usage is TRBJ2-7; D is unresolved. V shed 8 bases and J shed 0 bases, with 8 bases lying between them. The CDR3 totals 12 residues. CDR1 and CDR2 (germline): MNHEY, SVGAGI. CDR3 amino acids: CASGSISYEQYF. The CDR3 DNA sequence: TGTGCCAGCGGCAGCATCTCCTACGAGCAGTACTTC.

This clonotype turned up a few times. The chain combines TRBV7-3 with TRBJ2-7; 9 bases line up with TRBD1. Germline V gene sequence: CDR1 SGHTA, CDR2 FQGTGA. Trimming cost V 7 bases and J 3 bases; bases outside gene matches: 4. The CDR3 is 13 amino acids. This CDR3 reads CASTPGQGYEQYF. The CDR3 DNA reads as TGTGCCAGCACGCCGGGACAGGGCTACGAGCAGTACTTC. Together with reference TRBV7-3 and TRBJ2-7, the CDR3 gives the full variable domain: GAGVSQTPSNKVTEKGKYVELRCDPISGHTALYWYRQSLGQGPEFLIYFQGTGAADDSGLPNDRFFAVRPEGSVSTLKIQRTERGDSAVYLCASTPGQGYEQYFGPGTRLTVT.

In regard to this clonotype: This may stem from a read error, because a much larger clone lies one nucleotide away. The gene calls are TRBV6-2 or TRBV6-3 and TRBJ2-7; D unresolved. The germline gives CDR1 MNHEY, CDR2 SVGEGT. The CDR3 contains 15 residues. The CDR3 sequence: CASSYSSGSTYVQYF. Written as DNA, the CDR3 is TGTGCCAGCAGTTACTCGTCGGGCAGTACCTACGTGCAGTACTTC.

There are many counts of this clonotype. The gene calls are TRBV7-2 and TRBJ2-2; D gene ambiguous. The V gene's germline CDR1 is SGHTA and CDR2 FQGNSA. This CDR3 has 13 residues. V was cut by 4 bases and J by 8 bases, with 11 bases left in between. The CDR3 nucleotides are TGTGCCAGCAGCTGGATTGACCGGGGGGAGCTGTTTTTT. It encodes CASSWIDRGELFF.

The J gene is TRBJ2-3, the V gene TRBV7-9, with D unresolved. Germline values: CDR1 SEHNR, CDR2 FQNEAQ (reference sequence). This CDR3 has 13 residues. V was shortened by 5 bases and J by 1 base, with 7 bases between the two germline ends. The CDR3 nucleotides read TGTGCCAGCAGCCCGATACGCACAGATACGCAGTATTTT. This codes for CASSPIRTDTQYF.

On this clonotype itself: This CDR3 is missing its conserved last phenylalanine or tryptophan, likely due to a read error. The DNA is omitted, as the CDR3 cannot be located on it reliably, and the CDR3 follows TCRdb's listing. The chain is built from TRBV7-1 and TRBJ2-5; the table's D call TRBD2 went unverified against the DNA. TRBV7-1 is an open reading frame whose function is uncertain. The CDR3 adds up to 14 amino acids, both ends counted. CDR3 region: CASSSSGTQETQHL.

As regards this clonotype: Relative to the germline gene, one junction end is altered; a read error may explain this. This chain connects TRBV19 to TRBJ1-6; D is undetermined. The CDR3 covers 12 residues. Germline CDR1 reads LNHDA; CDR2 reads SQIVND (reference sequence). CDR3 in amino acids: CASSIWNSPHHF. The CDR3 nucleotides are TGTGCCAGTAGTATTTGGAATTCACCCCACCACTTT.

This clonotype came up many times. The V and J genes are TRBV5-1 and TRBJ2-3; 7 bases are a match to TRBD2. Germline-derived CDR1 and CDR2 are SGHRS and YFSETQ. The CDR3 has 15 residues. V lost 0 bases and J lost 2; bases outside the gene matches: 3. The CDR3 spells CASSLGDYNTDTQYF. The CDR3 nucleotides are TGCGCCAGCAGCTTGGGGGACTATAACACAGATACGCAGTATTTT.

The CDR3: CAISGLGTMNTEAFF. For the CDR3, the DNA is TGTGCCATCAGTGGGTTGGGAACCATGAACACTGAAGCTTTCTTT. The J gene is TRBJ1-1, the V gene TRBV10-3, with D unclear. CDR1 is ENHRY and CDR2 is SYGVKD in the germline V gene. The CDR3 covers 15 residues. V shed 4 bases and J shed 0 bases, with 12 bases lying between them.

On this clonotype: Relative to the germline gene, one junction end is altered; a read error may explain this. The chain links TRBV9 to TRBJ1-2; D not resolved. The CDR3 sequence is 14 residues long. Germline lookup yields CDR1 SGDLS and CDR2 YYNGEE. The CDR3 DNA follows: TGTGCCAGCAGCCGAGGAGTAGGGCCGGCGGGCTGCACCTTC. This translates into CASSRGVGPAGCTF.

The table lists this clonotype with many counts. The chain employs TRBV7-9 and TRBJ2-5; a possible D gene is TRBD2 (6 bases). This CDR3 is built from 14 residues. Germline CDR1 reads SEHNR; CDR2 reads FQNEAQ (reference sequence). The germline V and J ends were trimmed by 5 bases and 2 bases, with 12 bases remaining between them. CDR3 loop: CASSIVAAQETQYF. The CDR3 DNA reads TGTGCCAGCAGCATAGTAGCGGCTCAAGAGACCCAGTACTTC. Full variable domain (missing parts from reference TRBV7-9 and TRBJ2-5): DTGVSQNPRHKITKRGQNVTFRCDPISEHNRLYWYRQTLGQGPEFLTYFQNEAQLEKSRLLSDRFSAERPKGSFSTLEIQRTEQGDSAMYLCASSIVAAQETQYFGPGTRLLVL.

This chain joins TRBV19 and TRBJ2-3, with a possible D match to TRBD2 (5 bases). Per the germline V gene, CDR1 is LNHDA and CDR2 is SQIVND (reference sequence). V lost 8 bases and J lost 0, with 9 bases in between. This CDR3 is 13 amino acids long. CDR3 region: CASCQRSTDTQYF. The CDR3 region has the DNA TGTGCCAGTTGCCAGCGGAGCACAGATACGCAGTATTTT.

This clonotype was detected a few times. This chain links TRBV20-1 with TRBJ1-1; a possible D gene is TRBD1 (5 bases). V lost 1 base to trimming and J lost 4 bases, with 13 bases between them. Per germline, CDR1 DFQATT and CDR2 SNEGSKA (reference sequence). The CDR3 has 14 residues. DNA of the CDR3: TGCAGTGCTAGAGCGGGGACGGAATTCACTGAAGCTTTCTTT. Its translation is CSARAGTEFTEAFF.

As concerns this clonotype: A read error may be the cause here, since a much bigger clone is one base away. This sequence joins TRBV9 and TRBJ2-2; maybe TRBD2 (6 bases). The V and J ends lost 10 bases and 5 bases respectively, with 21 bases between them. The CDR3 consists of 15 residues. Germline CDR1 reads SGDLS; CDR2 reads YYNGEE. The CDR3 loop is CASTAAGTRTGELFF. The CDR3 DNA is TGTGCCTCCACGGCCGCGGGAACCAGGACCGGGGAGCTGTTTTTT.

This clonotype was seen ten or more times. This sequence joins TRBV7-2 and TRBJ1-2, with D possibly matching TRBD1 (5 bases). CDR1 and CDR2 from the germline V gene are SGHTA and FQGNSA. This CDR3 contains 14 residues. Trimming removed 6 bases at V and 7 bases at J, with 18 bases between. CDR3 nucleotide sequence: TGTGCCAGCAGGAAAATCGCAGGGAGGGGTGGCTACACCTTC. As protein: CASRKIAGRGGYTF.

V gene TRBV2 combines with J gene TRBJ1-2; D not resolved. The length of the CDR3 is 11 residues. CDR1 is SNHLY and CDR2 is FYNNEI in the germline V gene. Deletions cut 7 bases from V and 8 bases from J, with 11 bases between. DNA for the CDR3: TGTGCCAGCACCTTACTATGGGGCTACACCTTC. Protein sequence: CASTLLWGYTF.

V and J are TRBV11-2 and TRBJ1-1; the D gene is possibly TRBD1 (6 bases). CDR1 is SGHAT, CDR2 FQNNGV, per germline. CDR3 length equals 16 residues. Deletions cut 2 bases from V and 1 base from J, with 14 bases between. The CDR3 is CASSLPGDEENTEAFF. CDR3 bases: TGTGCCAGCAGCTTACCAGGGGACGAGGAGAACACTGAAGCTTTCTTT.

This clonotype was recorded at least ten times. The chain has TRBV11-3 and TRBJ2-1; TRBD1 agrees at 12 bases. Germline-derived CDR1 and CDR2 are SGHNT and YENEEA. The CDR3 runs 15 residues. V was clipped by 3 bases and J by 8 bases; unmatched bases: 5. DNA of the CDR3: TGTGCCAGCAGCTTGGGACAGGGGGCTGGTGATGAGCAGTTCTTC. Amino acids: CASSLGQGAGDEQFF.

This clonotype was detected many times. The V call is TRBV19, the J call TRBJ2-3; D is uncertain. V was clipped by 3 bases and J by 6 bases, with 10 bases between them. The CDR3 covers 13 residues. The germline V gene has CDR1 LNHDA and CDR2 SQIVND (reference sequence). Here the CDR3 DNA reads TGTGCCAGTAGTATTTTCTTGGCGGATACGCAGTATTTT. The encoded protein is CASSIFLADTQYF.